This T cell receptor beta chain was captured by sequencing in a study of blood T cell repertoires in COVID-19. The overall study: In each case, the material was cDNA or gDNA derived from T cells, B-cell-depleted T cells, or PBMCs.

The V and J ends lost 5 bases and 7 bases respectively, with 18 bases between them. This CDR3 comprises 15 residues. Germline CDR1 reads SGHVS; CDR2 reads FQNEAQ. Some clones are missing from TCRdb's copy, which holds only in-frame ones; the method was immunoSEQ multiplex PCR. The sample shows over 100,000 clones, roughly three quarters of them seen only once. What was sequenced was peripheral blood. The TCR originated in a woman aged 70-85 years with acute or convalescent COVID-19. V is TRBV7-8 and J is TRBJ1-3, with D possibly being TRBD1 (6 bases). This chain's CDR3 is CASSPRGGQINTIYF. Here the CDR3 DNA reads TGTGCCAGCAGCCCTCGCGGGGGCCAAATCAACACCATATATTTT.